These 25 T cell receptor beta chains share one sample of origin, sequenced in a study of blood T cell repertoires in COVID-19. Generated by immunoSEQ multiplex PCR, the TCRdb table keeps only in-frame clones and is missing some. The top ten clones hold about 8.9% of a sample with 200,000 to 250,000 clones, 81% of them seen once. Sequencing used PBMCs or T cells enriched from blood (not recorded which). The receptors shown here come from a woman between 50 and 59 years old with acute COVID-19.

The chain couples TRBV6-5 to TRBJ1-4; 7 nucleotides match TRBD1. Germline V gene data show CDR1 as MNHEY and CDR2 as SVGAGI. Trimming at V came to 8 bases and at J to 7 bases, leaving 10 bases not matched to a gene. This CDR3 has 14 residues. CDR3 sequence reads: CASGRQGGSEKLFF. The CDR3 nucleotides are TGTGCCAGCGGCCGGCAGGGGGGAAGTGAAAAACTGTTTTTT.

In regard to this clone: An end of the junction differs from the germline gene, which may be a read error. The CDR3 DNA follows: TGTGCTAGCAGCTCCAAAAGTAGCGGGGGCTCGAACACCGGGGAGCTGTTTTTT. As protein: CASSSKSSGGSNTGELFF. This chain links TRBV7-7 with TRBJ2-2, with 9 bases identical to TRBD2. CDR1 SSHAT and CDR2 FNYEAQ come from the germline V gene (reference sequence). The CDR3 totals 18 residues.

This clone was picked up a small number of times. The genes are TRBV27 and TRBJ2-2; TRBD2 matches 9 bases. In germline, CDR1 is MNHEY, CDR2 SMNVEV (reference sequence). This CDR3 has 18 amino acids. V shed 4 bases and J 6 bases; nucleotides not matched to a gene: 15. Here the CDR3 DNA reads TGTGCCAGCAGTTCCCGATTGGTAGCGGGAGTGATTGCCGGGGAGCTGTTTTTT. Translation gives CASSSRLVAGVIAGELFF.

The genes are TRBV19 and TRBJ1-2, with TRBD1 as a possible D gene (6 bases). The V and J ends lost 7 bases and 8 bases respectively, with 20 bases between them. The CDR3 length is 14 residues. In germline, CDR1 is LNHDA, CDR2 SQIVND (reference sequence). CDR3 loop: CASTSPGQPWGYTF. The CDR3 DNA follows: TGTGCCAGTACCTCCCCAGGACAGCCGTGGGGCTACACCTTC.

The gene calls are TRBV5-1 and TRBJ2-7; 7 bases line up with TRBD2. V gave up 4 bases and J gave up 2 bases; unmatched junction bases: 6. The CDR3 is made up of 14 amino acids. Germline loops: CDR1 SGHRS, CDR2 YFSETQ. The chain's CDR3 is CASSREADTYEQYF. The CDR3 nucleotides are TGCGCCAGCAGCCGGGAGGCAGATACCTACGAGCAGTACTTC.

The J gene is TRBJ2-1, the V gene TRBV19; TRBD2 aligns across 10 bases. The junction had 17 bases not matched to a gene; V was cut back by 6 bases and J by 0 bases. CDR1 and CDR2 (germline): LNHDA, SQIVND (reference sequence). The CDR3 has 20 amino acids. The CDR3 reads CASRPTGSSGGPSSYNEQFF. The CDR3 DNA reads as TGTGCCAGTAGACCCACCGGGTCTAGCGGGGGCCCGAGCTCCTACAATGAGCAGTTCTTC.

This sequence joins TRBV11-3 and TRBJ2-3; TRBD2 matches 14 bases. Per germline, CDR1 SGHNT and CDR2 YENEEA. This CDR3 has 18 residues. V gave up 4 bases and J gave up 4 bases; unmatched junction bases: 10. As DNA, the CDR3 is TGTGCCAGCAGCTCGGGGACTAGCGGGAGAACCGGGTCAGATACGCAGTATTTT. Its protein product is CASSSGTSGRTGSDTQYF.

In its sample, this clone was seen a few times. The chain links TRBV18 to TRBJ2-5; 7 bases agree with TRBD1. V shed 0 bases and J 2 bases; nucleotides not matched to a gene: 3. Looked up from germline, CDR1 is KGHSH and CDR2 is LQKENI. The CDR3 runs to 15 residues. The CDR3: CASSPPGQNQETQYF. The CDR3 coding sequence is TGTGCCAGCTCACCACCGGGACAGAATCAAGAGACCCAGTACTTC.

The chain carries TRBV28 and TRBJ1-2, with D perhaps TRBD1 (5 bases). CDR3 length: 16 residues. Germline values: CDR1 MDHEN, CDR2 SYDVKM. With 1 base removed from V and 4 bases from J, the gap between germline ends came to 16 bases. The CDR3 reads CASSLSPGENLYGYTF. The CDR3 coding sequence is TGTGCCAGCAGTTTATCACCGGGGGAAAATCTCTATGGCTACACCTTC.

The V call is TRBV5-1, the J call TRBJ2-1; a weak D match, TRBD1 (5 bases). CDR1 and CDR2 (germline): SGHRS, YFSETQ. V lost 3 bases to trimming and J lost 5 bases, with 15 bases between them. The CDR3 is 15 residues long. CDR3 region: CASSYQGFTNNEQFF. The DNA of the CDR3 is TGCGCCAGCAGCTATCAGGGTTTCACGAACAATGAGCAGTTCTTC.

The V and J genes are TRBV19 and TRBJ1-4, with D unclear. The CDR3 runs to 15 residues. The germline V and J ends were trimmed by 5 bases and 0 bases, with 10 bases remaining between them. Germline lookup yields CDR1 LNHDA and CDR2 SQIVND (reference sequence). CDR3 residues: CASSPGFSTNEKLFF. In nucleotides, the CDR3 is TGTGCCAGTAGTCCGGGATTTTCAACTAATGAAAAACTGTTTTTT.

This clone occurred once. The chain is built from TRBV5-1 and TRBJ1-6; D possibly corresponds to TRBD1 (6 bases). V shed 5 bases and J shed 4 bases, with 10 bases lying between them. Germline CDR1 and CDR2: SGHRS and YFSETQ. This CDR3 has 14 residues. Here the CDR3 reads CASRQGDYNSPLHF. Here the CDR3 DNA reads TGCGCCAGCAGACAGGGAGATTATAATTCACCCCTCCACTTT.

This chain links TRBV2 with TRBJ1-2; no clear D. V was cut by 3 bases and J by 4 bases, with 6 bases left in between. The germline CDR1 and CDR2 sequences are SNHLY and FYNNEI. The CDR3 loop spans 12 amino acids. CDR3 sequence (DNA): TGTGCCAGCAGTGACGTCAGCTATGGCTACACCTTC. Translated: CASSDVSYGYTF.

V gene TRBV10-3 combines with J gene TRBJ2-7; 7 bases align to TRBD2. V was pared by 8 bases and J by 0 bases, with 4 bases of the junction left unmatched. The CDR3 length is 13 residues. CDR1 is ENHRY and CDR2 is SYGVKD in the germline V gene. CDR3 in amino acids: CAIWEGGSYEQYF. The CDR3, as DNA: TGTGCCATCTGGGAGGGTGGCTCCTACGAGCAGTACTTC.

The chain links TRBV15 to TRBJ2-7; tentatively, D is TRBD1 (7 bases). CDR1 LNHNV and CDR2 YYDKDF come from the germline V gene (reference sequence). The CDR3 has 16 residues. The germline V and J ends were trimmed by 1 base and 5 bases, with 18 bases remaining between them. CDR3 sequence: CATSRARTGGVNEQYF. DNA of the CDR3: TGTGCCACCAGCAGAGCTCGGACAGGAGGGGTAAACGAGCAGTACTTC.

The chain couples TRBV6-4 to TRBJ1-6, with D unclear. Trimming removed 3 bases from V and 8 bases from J, with 11 bases in between. The CDR3 is 14 residues long. Germline-derived CDR1 and CDR2 are MRHNA and SNTAGT. The CDR3 coding sequence is TGTGCCAGCAGTGAGGGCATCTGGGATTCACCCCTCCACTTT. It is translated as CASSEGIWDSPLHF.

This rearrangement joins TRBV5-6 to TRBJ1-4; possibly TRBD1 for D (5 bases). This CDR3 has 16 residues. Deletions cut 4 bases from V and 7 bases from J, with 20 bases between. Germline assignment: CDR1 SGHDT and CDR2 YYEEEE. The CDR3 DNA reads TGTGCCAGCAGCCTCCCGGGGGACCCAAATGGTGAAAAACTGTTTTTT. Encoded protein: CASSLPGDPNGEKLFF. Drawing the rest from reference TRBV5-6 and TRBJ1-4, the complete variable domain is DAGVTQSPTHLIKTRGQQVTLRCSPKSGHDTVSWYQQALGQGPQFIFQYYEEEERQRGNFPDRFSGHQFPNYSSELNVNALLLGDSALYLCASSLPGDPNGEKLFFGSGTQLSVL.

This clone has just a few counts. The rearrangement uses TRBV18 and TRBJ1-5; possible D gene TRBD1, 5 bases. Deletions cut 4 bases from V and 0 bases from J, with 16 bases between. In germline, CDR1 is KGHSH, CDR2 LQKENI. The CDR3 is made up of 17 amino acids. The CDR3 region is CASSRYPDSHSNQPQHF. The CDR3, as DNA: TGTGCCAGCTCACGATACCCTGACAGTCATAGCAATCAGCCCCAGCATTTT.

V usage is TRBV6-2 or TRBV6-3 and J usage is TRBJ2-7, with 9 bases lining up with TRBD2. The length of the CDR3 is 14 residues. Germline V gives CDR1 MNHEY, CDR2 SVGEGT. With 2 bases clipped from V and 5 bases from J, the junction kept 4 bases outside the gene matches. The CDR3 sequence: CASSYRSGGDEQYF. The CDR3 DNA reads as TGTGCCAGCAGTTACCGTAGCGGGGGAGACGAGCAGTACTTC.

The chain is built from TRBV28 and TRBJ1-5; the D gene is possibly TRBD1 (6 bases). This CDR3 has 14 amino acids. Germline V gene lookup returns CDR1 MDHEN and CDR2 SYDVKM. V lost 7 bases and J lost 7, with 17 bases in between. CDR3 sequence reads: CASIQGGSGQPQHF. The CDR3 region has the DNA TGTGCCAGCATCCAAGGGGGTAGTGGGCAGCCCCAGCATTTT.

This chain links TRBV4-3 with TRBJ1-5, with TRBD1 as a possible D gene (5 bases). The V gene's germline CDR1 is LGHNA and CDR2 YSLEER. This CDR3 comprises 15 residues. V lost 0 bases to trimming and J lost 7 bases, with 13 bases between them. CDR3 loop: CASSQDFQGNQPQHF. CDR3 sequence (DNA): TGCGCCAGCAGCCAAGATTTTCAGGGTAACCAGCCCCAGCATTTT.

The V gene is TRBV7-2, the J gene TRBJ1-1; perhaps TRBD1 as D (6 bases). CDR1 is SGHTA, CDR2 FQGNSA, per germline. Trimming stripped 2 bases from V and 1 base from J, with 11 bases between. This CDR3 region has 15 residues. The CDR3 sequence: CASSLMGGRNTEAFF. In nucleotides, the CDR3 is TGTGCCAGCAGCTTAATGGGGGGGCGGAACACTGAAGCTTTCTTT.

The table lists this clone with many counts. The chain couples TRBV4-3 to TRBJ2-6; 8 bases match TRBD1. The CDR3 runs 17 residues. CDR1 LGHNA and CDR2 YSLEER come from the germline V gene. V shed 3 bases, J shed 0 bases, and the junction held 4 bases outside the gene matches. The CDR3 region has the DNA TGCGCCAGCAGCCACACAGGGGGGAGCTCTGGGGCCAACGTCCTGACTTTC. As protein: CASSHTGGSSGANVLTF.

The chain employs TRBV7-6 and TRBJ2-7; tentative D call: TRBD1 (6 bases). Trimming cost V 0 bases and J 4 bases, with 13 bases left between them. The CDR3 extends over 15 amino acids. Germline values: CDR1 SGHVS, CDR2 FNYEAQ. The CDR3 DNA reads TGTGCCAGCAGCTTAGCCGGGACACGCGAGTACGAGCAGTACTTC. This encodes CASSLAGTREYEQYF.

The chain employs TRBV4-1 and TRBJ1-1; a possible D gene is TRBD1 (6 bases). The CDR3 consists of 17 residues. Germline V gene lookup returns CDR1 MGHRA and CDR2 YSYEKL. Trimming took 3 bases from V and 4 from J, leaving 21 bases between them. The DNA for the CDR3 is TGCGCCAGCAGCCACATACAGGGAGTCCGGAGGAGCACTGAAGCTTTCTTT. Residues: CASSHIQGVRRSTEAFF.